Each of the 5 T cell receptor beta chains below was sequenced from the same sample in a study of cytomegalovirus exposure and HLA in healthy donors (dated by TCRdb to about 2017). The library was produced with the immunoSEQ multiplex PCR assay. For the multiplex PCR, a mixture combining 60 forward primers for TCR Vbeta segments and 13 reverse primers for TCR Jbeta segments was used. The source is immuneACCESS, and TCRdb retained only in-frame sequences with V and J called. Part of the clones is not carried over; for the studies checked, unresolved V genes explain less than half of this, and the remainder is unexplained. Here the sample has around 100,000 clones; 73% occur a single time. Of the sample, about 3.7% is held by the ten largest clones. Sequences were obtained from PBMCs. The receptors derive from a man aged 40-50 years in good health and CMV-seronegative.

This clone was picked up one time. The J gene is TRBJ2-1, the V gene TRBV19; 9 bases are a match to TRBD2. CDR1 and CDR2 (germline): LNHDA, SQIVND (reference sequence). The CDR3 length is 15 residues. Trimming cost V 5 bases and J 0 bases; bases outside gene matches: 2. CDR3 nucleotides: TGTGCCAGTAGTCTTAGCGGGAGCTCCTACAATGAGCAGTTCTTC. This codes for CASSLSGSSYNEQFF.

The gene calls are TRBV5-4 and TRBJ1-6; tentatively, D is TRBD1 (6 bases). CDR1 and CDR2 from the germline V gene are SGHNT and YYREEE (reference sequence). CDR3 length equals 14 residues. V dropped 4 bases and J dropped 3 bases, with 8 bases sitting between them. In DNA form, the CDR3 reads TGTGCCAGCAGCCTGACAGGCTATAATTCACCCCTCCACTTT. Amino acid sequence: CASSLTGYNSPLHF.

This clone was seen a few times. The chain couples TRBV27 to TRBJ1-2, with 12 nucleotides matching TRBD1. The trim removed 5 bases at V and 5 bases at J, leaving 9 bases unmatched. This CDR3 region has 16 residues. CDR1 MNHEY and CDR2 SMNVEV come from the germline V gene (reference sequence). CDR3 DNA: TGTGCCAGCAGTCAACACGGGACAGGGGGCAAGTATGGCTACACCTTC. Translating gives CASSQHGTGGKYGYTF.

The V gene is TRBV19, the J gene TRBJ1-2; D possibly corresponds to TRBD1 (5 bases). Trimming took off 10 bases at V and 3 bases at J, with 27 bases between the two ends. Germline values: CDR1 LNHDA, CDR2 SQIVND (reference sequence). CDR3 length: 17 residues. The CDR3 here is CATHPFLGTGVDYGYTF. CDR3 bases: TGTGCCACCCATCCGTTTTTGGGAACAGGAGTTGACTATGGCTACACCTTC.

The gene calls are TRBV5-1 and TRBJ1-2; tentative D call: TRBD1 (5 bases). The V gene lost 3 bases and the J gene lost 5 bases, with 17 bases spanning the gap. CDR3 length: 15 amino acids. In germline, CDR1 is SGHRS, CDR2 YFSETQ. The CDR3 DNA is TGCGCCAGCAGCTCCGGGGGGAGGGCGGATTATGGCTACACCTTC. Residues: CASSSGGRADYGYTF.